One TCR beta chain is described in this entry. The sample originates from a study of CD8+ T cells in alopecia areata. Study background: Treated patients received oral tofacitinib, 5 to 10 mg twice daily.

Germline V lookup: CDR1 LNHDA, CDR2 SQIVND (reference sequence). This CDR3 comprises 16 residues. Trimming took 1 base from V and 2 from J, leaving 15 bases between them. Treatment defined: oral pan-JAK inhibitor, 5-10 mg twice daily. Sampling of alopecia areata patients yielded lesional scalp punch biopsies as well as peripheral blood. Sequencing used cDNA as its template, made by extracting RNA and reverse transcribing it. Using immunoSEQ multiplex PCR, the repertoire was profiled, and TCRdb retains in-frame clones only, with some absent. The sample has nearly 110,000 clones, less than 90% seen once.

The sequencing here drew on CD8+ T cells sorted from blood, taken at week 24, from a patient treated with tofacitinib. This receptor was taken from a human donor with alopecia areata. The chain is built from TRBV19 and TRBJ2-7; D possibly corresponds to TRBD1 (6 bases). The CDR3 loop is CASSIVAGTLTYEQYF. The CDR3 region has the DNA TGTGCCAGTAGTATAGTAGCCGGGACACTCACCTACGAGCAGTACTTC.